These 16 T cell receptor beta chains came from one sample sequenced in a study of early stage breast cancer tumors (dated by TCRdb to the late 2010s). Receptor libraries were prepared by the immunoSEQ multiplex PCR assay. TCRdb took this table from immuneACCESS and kept in-frame rearrangements with V and J called. Such tables lack part of the clones; where checked against another copy, unresolved V genes explain under half of the gap, and the rest is unexplained. The sample contains about 72,000 clones, around 85% of them found a single time. Jointly, the top ten make up more than 3% of the sample. What was sequenced was blood. These receptors all come from a person in their 60s with breast cancer.

V gene TRBV4-2 combines with J gene TRBJ2-3, with 10 bases aligning to TRBD2. This CDR3 comprises 16 residues. The germline CDR1 and CDR2 sequences are LGHNA and YNFKEQ. The V and J ends lost 4 bases and 2 bases, in that order; junction bases with no gene match: 6. The CDR3 nucleotides read TGTGCCAGCAGCCGAAACCTAGCGGGGGACACAGATACGCAGTATTTT. Protein product: CASSRNLAGDTDTQYF.

This chain connects TRBV28 to TRBJ2-3, with 9 positions matching TRBD2. This CDR3 is 15 amino acids long. Germline CDR1 and CDR2: MDHEN and SYDVKM. J was trimmed by 2 bases and V by 6 bases; bases with no gene match: 6. The CDR3 bases are TGTGCCAGCAGCCAAGTAGCGGGGGACACAGATACGCAGTATTTT. This encodes CASSQVAGDTDTQYF.

This clone showed up just a few times. In DNA form, the CDR3 reads TGTGCCAGCAGTGATAGACCCAACCTCTACGAGCAGTACTTC. It yields the protein CASSDRPNLYEQYF. V gene TRBV6-1 combines with J gene TRBJ2-7; D ambiguous. CDR3 size: 14 residues. V lost 3 bases to trimming and J lost 3 bases, with 12 bases between them. The germline gives CDR1 MNHNS, CDR2 SASEGT.

The CDR3 sequence is CAWSFLAPGQSYEQYF. CDR3 DNA: TGTGCCTGGAGTTTCCTCGCCCCGGGACAATCCTACGAGCAGTACTTC. The chain is built from TRBV30 and TRBJ2-7, with D maybe TRBD1 (6 bases). Between the trimmed V and J ends, which lost 2 bases and 1 base, there was a span of 18 bases. The germline V gene encodes CDR1 GTSNPN and CDR2 SVGIG (reference sequence). There are 16 residues in the CDR3.

This clone was seen a handful of times. J is TRBJ1-3 and V is TRBV9; D is perhaps TRBD1 (6 bases). The germline CDR1 and CDR2 sequences are SGDLS and YYNGEE. Between the trimmed V and J ends, which lost 4 bases and 0 bases, there was a span of 14 bases. The CDR3 length is 16 residues. CDR3 nucleotides: TGTGCCAGCAGCCCTCGACAGGCTTCCTCTGGAAACACCATATATTTT. It specifies CASSPRQASSGNTIYF.

This chain uses TRBV4-1 with TRBJ2-7, with D perhaps given as TRBD1 or TRBD2 (6 bases each). In germline, CDR1 is MGHRA, CDR2 YSYEKL. Trimming left V 0 bases short and J 6 bases short, with 21 bases between. The CDR3 totals 17 residues. CDR3 DNA sequence: TGCGCCAGCAGCCAAGATCTGAGGGGGGTCTCAAAACCCGAGCAGTACTTC. Amino acids: CASSQDLRGVSKPEQYF.

Comment on this clone: The junction and the germline gene differ at one end; a read error may be behind it. This chain uses TRBV28 with TRBJ2-7; D possibly corresponds to TRBD2 (6 bases). Germline V gene lookup returns CDR1 MDHEN and CDR2 SYDVKM. The CDR3 length is 13 residues. CDR3 in DNA: TGTGCCAGCAGCCGTATTGCGGGGCAGGGAACTGACTTC. This sequence encodes CASSRIAGQGTDF.

The chain couples TRBV9 to TRBJ2-3; 14 bases line up with TRBD2. This CDR3 is 15 amino acids long. The junction had 0 bases not matched to a gene; V was cut back by 0 bases and J by 6 bases. Germline lookup yields CDR1 SGDLS and CDR2 YYNGEE. This chain's CDR3 is CASSVGTSGGDTQYF. CDR3 DNA sequence: TGTGCCAGCAGCGTAGGGACTAGCGGGGGGGATACGCAGTATTTT.

In its sample, this clone was seen a few times. The rearrangement joins TRBV6-5 to TRBJ2-1; 11 positions agree with TRBD2. V was clipped by 6 bases and J by 12 bases; unmatched bases: 7. Germline assignment: CDR1 MNHEY and CDR2 SVGAGI. The length of the CDR3 is 13 residues. In DNA form, the CDR3 reads TGTGCCAGCAGGACAACTAGCGGGAGATCGCAGTTCTTC. Protein: CASRTTSGRSQFF.

This clone has a handful of counts. The gene calls are TRBV6-5 and TRBJ2-2, with unresolved D. Trimming removed 4 bases from V and 1 base from J, with 1 base in between. Germline V gene sequence: CDR1 MNHEY, CDR2 SVGAGI. There are 12 residues in the CDR3. The CDR3 sequence is CASSWNTGELFF. The CDR3, as DNA: TGTGCCAGCAGTTGGAACACCGGGGAGCTGTTTTTT.

The rearrangement links TRBV30 to TRBJ2-7, with a possible D match to TRBD2 (5 bases). The CDR3 extends over 13 amino acids. CDR1 is GTSNPN and CDR2 is SVGIG in the germline V gene (reference sequence). V lost 0 bases and J 4 bases, leaving 10 bases between the germline ends. The CDR3 DNA reads as TGTGCCTGGAGTGTACTCGCGGGTTACGAGCAGTACTTC. It encodes CAWSVLAGYEQYF.

V gene TRBV10-3 combines with J gene TRBJ1-2; no clear D. Germline values: CDR1 ENHRY, CDR2 SYGVKD. The V end lost 11 bases, the J end lost 4 bases, and 17 bases lay between the germline ends. The CDR3 is 13 residues long. This chain's CDR3 is CASKTGISYGYTF. DNA for the CDR3: TGTGCCTCCAAAACCGGGATTAGCTATGGCTACACCTTC.

The chain has TRBV5-4 and TRBJ1-1, with 7 bases identical to TRBD1. Germline V gene sequence: CDR1 SGHNT, CDR2 YYREEE (reference sequence). Trimming removed 4 bases from V and 0 bases from J; junction bases left unmatched: 9. CDR3 length: 16 residues. The CDR3 here is CASSPRQGTMNTEAFF. For the CDR3, the DNA is TGTGCCAGCAGCCCCCGACAGGGAACTATGAACACTGAAGCTTTCTTT.

The chain recombines TRBV20-1 with TRBJ2-1; D remains ambiguous. The germline CDR1 and CDR2 sequences are DFQATT and SNEGSKA (reference sequence). The CDR3 is made up of 10 amino acids. With 5 bases removed from V and 7 bases from J, the gap between germline ends came to 6 bases. CDR3 sequence (DNA): TGCAGTGCTGACATGAATGAGCAGTTCTTC. The encoded protein is CSADMNEQFF.

This clone occurred once. This sequence joins TRBV6-6 and TRBJ1-1; D is unresolved. V was clipped by 4 bases and J by 4 bases, with 10 bases between them. Germline CDR1 MNHNY, CDR2 SVGAGI (reference sequence). This CDR3 is 13 amino acids long. CDR3 protein: CASSSQAGTEAFF. In DNA, the CDR3 is TGTGCCAGCAGTTCCCAGGCGGGCACTGAAGCTTTCTTT.

The gene calls are TRBV19 and TRBJ2-2; 11 bases line up with TRBD2. Trimming cost V 6 bases and J 0 bases; bases outside gene matches: 6. In germline, CDR1 is LNHDA, CDR2 SQIVND (reference sequence). The CDR3 is made up of 17 amino acids. The DNA of the CDR3 is TGTGCCAGTAGGATTCTGACTAGCGGGGCGAACACCGGGGAGCTGTTTTTT. It is translated as CASRILTSGANTGELFF. The whole variable domain, remainder taken from reference TRBV19 and TRBJ2-2, is DGGITQSPKYLFRKEGQNVTLSCEQNLNHDAMYWYRQDPGQGLRLIYYSQIVNDFQKGDIAEGYSVSREKKESFPLTVTSAQKNPTAFYLCASRILTSGANTGELFFGEGSRLTVL.